The 7 T cell receptor beta chains listed next were all sequenced from one sample in a study of response to subunit inactivated influenza vaccine. A single record per CDR3 protein comes from TCRdb applying MiXCR to the RT-PCR reads. This table has 550,000 to 800,000 distinct CDR3 sequences, around 14% appearing once. Sequencing was performed on PBMCs from blood, taken approximately 12 days after vaccination. All receptors derive from a man aged 50 to 59 who received an inactivated influenza vaccine.

This clonotype occurred a few times. V is TRBV6-4 and J is TRBJ1-2; the D gene is possibly TRBD1 (5 bases). The V gene's germline CDR1 is MRHNA and CDR2 SNTAGT. The length of the CDR3 is 15 residues. The V end lost 6 bases, the J end lost 2 bases, and 16 bases lay between the germline ends. The CDR3 sequence: CASRPQPGGNYGYTF. The CDR3, as DNA: TGTGCCAGCAGGCCCCAACCGGGGGGGAACTATGGCTACACCTTC.

At least ten counts were recorded for this clonotype. This sequence joins TRBV12-3 or TRBV12-4 and TRBJ2-7; 14 bases are a match to TRBD2. The CDR3 consists of 16 residues. The V segment lost 6 bases and the J segment 1 base; nucleotides outside the gene matches: 5. CDR3 region: CASSLGLAGVSYEQYF. CDR3 DNA: TGTGCCAGCAGCCTGGGACTAGCGGGAGTTTCCTACGAGCAGTACTTC.

This clonotype was seen a handful of times. The CDR3 spells CASSVRGESSYNEQFF. CDR3 in DNA: TGTGCCAGCAGCGTCAGGGGGGAGAGCTCCTACAATGAGCAGTTCTTC. V usage is TRBV6-4 and J usage is TRBJ2-1; possibly TRBD1 for D (7 bases). V was shortened by 6 bases and J by 0 bases, with 15 bases between the two germline ends. Germline CDR1 is MRHNA and CDR2 is SNTAGT. This CDR3 is 16 amino acids long.

The sample holds a few counts of this clonotype. The rearrangement joins TRBV2 to TRBJ2-3; the D is unclear. This CDR3 comprises 14 residues. Trimming left V 5 bases short and J 3 bases short, with 12 bases between. CDR1 and CDR2 (germline): SNHLY, FYNNEI. Here the CDR3 reads CASSKVQWTDTQYF. The DNA for the CDR3 is TGTGCCAGCAGTAAGGTTCAGTGGACAGATACGCAGTATTTT.

The chain links TRBV11-2 to TRBJ1-2; D is unresolved. CDR1 and CDR2 from the germline V gene are SGHAT and FQNNGV. The CDR3 spans 14 residues. Trimming stripped 0 bases from V and 7 bases from J, with 12 bases between. The CDR3 is CASSLEGGISGYTF. The CDR3, as DNA: TGTGCCAGCAGCTTAGAGGGAGGGATCTCTGGCTACACCTTC.

The chain employs TRBV5-1 and TRBJ1-1; D gene uncertain. Germline CDR1 SGHRS, CDR2 YFSETQ. V was pared by 4 bases and J by 4 bases, with 14 bases between. The length of the CDR3 is 14 residues. Here the CDR3 reads CASSVLRKGTEAFF. The CDR3 DNA reads TGCGCCAGCAGCGTGCTCAGGAAAGGCACTGAAGCTTTCTTT.

There are a few counts of this clonotype. V usage is TRBV5-1 and J usage is TRBJ2-5, with a tentative D call TRBD1 (6 bases). This CDR3 region has 14 residues. Germline CDR1 reads SGHRS; CDR2 reads YFSETQ. V lost 3 bases, J lost 2 bases, and 11 bases lay in between. The DNA of the CDR3 is TGCGCCAGCAGCTCGGGGACAATGCAAGAGACCCAGTACTTC. The encoded protein is CASSSGTMQETQYF. The full variable domain, with the rest looked up from reference TRBV5-1 and TRBJ2-5, is KAGVTQTPRYLIKTRGQQVTLSCSPISGHRSVSWYQQTPGQGLQFLFEYFSETQRNKGNFPGRFSGRQFSNSRSEMNVSTLELGDSALYLCASSSGTMQETQYFGPGTRLLVL.